The clone carrying this T cell receptor (beta chain) was counted a few times. CDR1 SGHNT and CDR2 YYREEE come from the germline V gene (reference sequence). The CDR3 extends over 15 amino acids. Trimming stripped 2 bases from V and 3 bases from J, with 13 bases between. The data are from a study of beta chain features in type 1 diabetes. The investigators reverse transcribed all of the isolated RNA, so they sequenced expressed TCRB transcripts. Clones were read by immunoSEQ multiplex PCR, and TCRdb kept only the in-frame ones, dropping some. The sample has 360,000 or so clones, about 20% seen once. The sample taken for sequencing was naive CD4+ T cells from blood. The receptor was derived from a young woman in good health. The rearrangement joins TRBV5-4 to TRBJ2-3; TRBD2 is a possible D gene (6 bases). This CDR3 reads CASSLKGGGTDTQYF. CDR3 in DNA: TGTGCCAGCAGCTTAAAGGGTGGGGGGACAGATACGCAGTATTTT.